This TCR beta chain stems from a study of cytomegalovirus exposure and HLA in healthy donors. The table came from immunoSEQ multiplex PCR; TCRdb's copy has only in-frame clones and leaves some out. The table shows 100,000 to 150,000 clones, with roughly 95% occurring only once. This clone was seen only once. CDR1 is MGHRA and CDR2 is YSYEKL in the germline V gene. The CDR3 extends over 17 amino acids. With 2 bases removed from V and 7 bases from J, the gap between germline ends came to 24 bases. Sequenced: PBMCs. The origin of this receptor is a man younger than 35 in good health and CMV-seronegative. This chain uses TRBV4-1 with TRBJ2-7; a weak D match, TRBD1 (5 bases). This CDR3 reads CASSQISPVEQGREQYF. The CDR3 nucleotides read TGCGCCAGCAGCCAAATTTCCCCGGTCGAGCAGGGTAGAGAGCAGTACTTC.